Listed here are 26 T cell receptor beta chains from one sample, sequenced in a study of PD-1 blockade in classical Hodgkin lymphoma. The time point here: cycle 4 day 1 (C4D1), after more than five weeks of nivolumab. Every patient had relapsed following autologous stem cell transplantation, and cohorts differed in brentuximab vedotin exposure. The table came from immunoSEQ multiplex PCR; TCRdb's copy has only in-frame clones and leaves some out. The sample comprises approximately 29,000 clones, about four fifths of which are singletons, and around 15% rests with the top ten. The source material was peripheral blood mononuclear cells (PBMCs), sampled before the fourth cycle of nivolumab. The receptor set was obtained from a human donor with classical Hodgkin lymphoma.

Sample share makes this clone medium-sized (0.01 to 0.1%). The V gene is TRBV27, the J gene TRBJ1-4; 9 positions agree with TRBD1. The CDR3 totals 14 residues. From germline, CDR1 is MNHEY and CDR2 SMNVEV (reference sequence). Trimming removed 6 bases from V and 8 bases from J; junction bases left unmatched: 7. Here the CDR3 DNA reads TGTGCCAGCAGCCGGGACAGGGTACGCGAAAAACTGTTTTTT. This gives the protein CASSRDRVREKLFF.

The chain recombines TRBV5-1 with TRBJ2-6; D call uncertain. Per germline, CDR1 SGHRS and CDR2 YFSETQ. V was clipped by 1 base and J by 2 bases, with 1 base between them. The CDR3 consists of 13 residues. The CDR3 loop is CASSLTGANVLTF. The CDR3 DNA reads TGCGCCAGCAGCTTGACTGGGGCCAACGTCCTGACTTTC.

The rearrangement joins TRBV18 to TRBJ1-2, with 7 bases matching TRBD1. The CDR3 loop spans 14 amino acids. Unmatched junction bases numbered 3, after V lost 1 base and J lost 4 bases. CDR1 and CDR2 (germline): KGHSH, LQKENI. The CDR3 DNA reads as TGTGCCAGCTCACCACAGGGGGCCGGCTATGGCTACACCTTC. It translates to CASSPQGAGYGYTF.

This clone was observed once. The V call is TRBV28, the J call TRBJ2-1; TRBD2 matches at 7 bases. Germline V gene lookup returns CDR1 MDHEN and CDR2 SYDVKM. The V segment lost 6 bases and the J segment 7 bases; nucleotides outside the gene matches: 12. The CDR3 consists of 15 residues. The CDR3 coding sequence is TGTGCCAGCAGATTGGGCGGGAGTATAGGTAATGAGCAGTTCTTC. Encoded protein: CASRLGGSIGNEQFF. Together with reference TRBV28 and TRBJ2-1, the CDR3 gives the full variable domain: DVKVTQSSRYLVKRTGEKVFLECVQDMDHENMFWYRQDPGLGLRLIYFSYDVKMKEKGDIPEGYSVSREKKERFSLILESASTNQTSMYLCASRLGGSIGNEQFFGPGTRLTVL.

The J gene is TRBJ2-1, the V gene TRBV19; D remains unclear. The V gene's germline CDR1 is LNHDA and CDR2 SQIVND (reference sequence). The V end was cut by 7 bases, the J end by 5 bases, with 24 bases between. The CDR3 is 17 residues long. CDR3 region: CASNSRLRAARDNEQFF. The CDR3 bases are TGTGCCAGTAACTCCAGACTTCGGGCTGCTAGGGACAATGAGCAGTTCTTC. The full variable domain, rest sourced from reference TRBV19 and TRBJ2-1, is DGGITQSPKYLFRKEGQNVTLSCEQNLNHDAMYWYRQDPGQGLRLIYYSQIVNDFQKGDIAEGYSVSREKKESFPLTVTSAQKNPTAFYLCASNSRLRAARDNEQFFGPGTRLTVL.

V is TRBV19 and J is TRBJ2-4, with 9 nucleotides matching TRBD1. The CDR3 is 15 amino acids. The junction had 9 bases not matched to a gene; V was cut back by 5 bases and J by 7 bases. The germline V gene encodes CDR1 LNHDA and CDR2 SQIVND (reference sequence). CDR3: CASSGRTGVGNIQYF. DNA for the CDR3: TGTGCCAGTAGTGGAAGGACAGGGGTGGGGAACATTCAGTACTTC.

The chain links TRBV19 to TRBJ1-1; perhaps TRBD1 as D (6 bases). CDR3 length equals 13 residues. Germline assignment: CDR1 LNHDA and CDR2 SQIVND (reference sequence). V lost 3 bases to trimming and J lost 5 bases, with 10 bases between them. The CDR3 reads CASSIAGTTEAFF. The CDR3 nucleotides are TGTGCCAGTAGTATTGCGGGGACAACTGAAGCTTTCTTT. Full variable domain (outside the CDR3, taken from reference TRBV19 and TRBJ1-1): DGGITQSPKYLFRKEGQNVTLSCEQNLNHDAMYWYRQDPGQGLRLIYYSQIVNDFQKGDIAEGYSVSREKKESFPLTVTSAQKNPTAFYLCASSIAGTTEAFFGQGTRLTVV.

Comments on this clone: Other DNA sequences from this sample encode an identical CDR3 as well. V gene TRBV7-8 combines with J gene TRBJ2-3, with a tentative D call TRBD1 (6 bases). The CDR3 is made up of 12 amino acids. Germline V gives CDR1 SGHVS, CDR2 FQNEAQ. V was clipped by 5 bases and J by 5 bases, with 8 bases between them. The CDR3 here is CASSPQGDTQYF. As DNA, the CDR3 is TGTGCCAGCAGCCCACAGGGAGATACGCAGTATTTT. The full variable domain, in which reference TRBV7-8 and TRBJ2-3 provide the parts outside the CDR3, is GAGVSQSPRYKVAKRGQDVALRCDPISGHVSLFWYQQALGQGPEFLTYFQNEAQLDKSGLPSDRFFAERPEGSVSTLKIQRTQQEDSAVYLCASSPQGDTQYFGPGTRLTVL.

For the CDR3, the DNA is TGTGCCAGCAACCTTCAACCTGAAGCTTTCTTT. Protein sequence: CASNLQPEAFF. The chain carries TRBV6-1 and TRBJ1-1, with D hard to call. V was shortened by 7 bases and J by 6 bases, with 9 bases between the two germline ends. The CDR3 extends over 11 amino acids. The germline CDR1 and CDR2 sequences are MNHNS and SASEGT.

CDR3 residues: CASSQDRVPYNEQFF. In DNA, the CDR3 is TGTGCCAGCAGCCAAGACCGGGTCCCCTACAATGAGCAGTTCTTC. V usage is TRBV14 and J usage is TRBJ2-1, with D hard to call. V was cut by 0 bases and J by 2 bases, with 8 bases left in between. CDR3 length: 15 amino acids. The germline V gene encodes CDR1 SGHDN and CDR2 FVKESK.

This clone was detected only once. The chain has TRBV6-6 and TRBJ2-7; perhaps TRBD2 as D (6 bases). The CDR3 runs to 14 residues. V shed 7 bases and J shed 2 bases, with 15 bases lying between them. From germline, CDR1 is MNHNY and CDR2 SVGAGI (reference sequence). The CDR3 loop is CASKRSGTPYEQYF. The CDR3 coding sequence is TGTGCCAGCAAAAGGTCCGGGACTCCCTACGAGCAGTACTTC.

The chain couples TRBV25-1 to TRBJ1-1; 8 bases align to TRBD1. In germline, CDR1 is MGHDK, CDR2 SYGVNS. Trimming removed 6 bases from V and 4 bases from J; junction bases left unmatched: 10. The CDR3 consists of 15 residues. The CDR3 DNA is TGTGCCAGCAGAGAGACAGGGGTTAGGGGCACTGAAGCTTTCTTT. It specifies CASRETGVRGTEAFF.

The chain employs TRBV4-2 and TRBJ1-2; 9 positions agree with TRBD1. CDR1 and CDR2 (germline): LGHNA, YNFKEQ. V was clipped by 0 bases and J by 10 bases; unmatched bases: 6. The CDR3 is 14 residues long. The CDR3 coding sequence is TGTGCCAGCAGCCAAGATCGGGGACAGGGTGCCTACACCTTC. This gives the protein CASSQDRGQGAYTF.

This chain uses TRBV28 with TRBJ2-1, with D unclear. Trimming removed 2 bases at V and 6 bases at J, with 11 bases between. Germline loops: CDR1 MDHEN, CDR2 SYDVKM. The CDR3 covers 14 residues. The CDR3 sequence: CASSLGLAVNEQFF. The CDR3 region has the DNA TGTGCCAGCAGTTTAGGGCTCGCGGTCAATGAGCAGTTCTTC.

The genes are TRBV7-2 and TRBJ2-7, with D unresolved. Per the germline V gene, CDR1 is SGHTA and CDR2 is FQGNSA. V was clipped by 10 bases and J by 0 bases, with 16 bases between them. The CDR3 runs to 14 residues. The CDR3 nucleotides read TGTGCCACAAGGTCAGGTGGAAGCTCCTACGAGCAGTACTTC. Translating gives CATRSGGSSYEQYF.

V gene TRBV2 combines with J gene TRBJ1-1; TRBD1 is a possible D gene (5 bases). CDR1 and CDR2 from the germline V gene are SNHLY and FYNNEI. V lost 4 bases and J lost 11, with 17 bases in between. The CDR3 is 13 amino acids. CDR3: CASSVLRGFGAFF. DNA for the CDR3: TGTGCCAGCAGTGTTCTACGGGGGTTTGGGGCTTTCTTT.

This sequence joins TRBV7-9 and TRBJ2-3; D perhaps matches TRBD2 (5 bases). The V end was cut by 2 bases, the J end by 5 bases, with 8 bases between. The CDR3 loop spans 13 amino acids. Germline loops: CDR1 SEHNR, CDR2 FQNEAQ (reference sequence). This CDR3 is CASSLLAGDTQYF. The CDR3 coding sequence is TGTGCCAGCAGCTTACTAGCTGGAGATACGCAGTATTTT.

The chain uses TRBV7-2 and TRBJ2-3; no reliable D call. Germline CDR1 SGHTA, CDR2 FQGNSA. The CDR3 extends over 13 amino acids. V lost 5 bases and J lost 2, with 8 bases in between. The CDR3 coding sequence is TGTGCCAGCAGCCTACGAAACACAGATACGCAGTATTTT. It yields the protein CASSLRNTDTQYF.

This clone was found a few times. V usage is TRBV19 and J usage is TRBJ2-1, with D perhaps given as TRBD1 or TRBD2 (6 bases each). The CDR3 runs 13 residues. Looked up from germline, CDR1 is LNHDA and CDR2 is SQIVND (reference sequence). V lost 6 bases to trimming and J lost 8 bases, with 14 bases between them. CDR3: CASRGAGGYEQFF. The CDR3 DNA follows: TGTGCCAGTAGGGGGGCCGGGGGCTATGAGCAGTTCTTC.

The V and J genes are TRBV7-9 and TRBJ2-7; 8 nucleotides line up with TRBD2. The V and J ends lost 5 bases and 0 bases, in that order; junction bases with no gene match: 6. In germline, CDR1 is SEHNR, CDR2 FQNEAQ (reference sequence). The length of the CDR3 is 15 residues. For the CDR3, the DNA is TGTGCCAGCAGCCGGTGGCGGGAGGTCTCCTACGAGCAGTACTTC. Protein: CASSRWREVSYEQYF.

This clone was seen only a few times. V usage is TRBV27 and J usage is TRBJ2-5; no definite D call. The V gene's germline CDR1 is MNHEY and CDR2 SMNVEV (reference sequence). There are 13 residues in the CDR3. V shed 5 bases and J shed 2 bases, with 9 bases lying between them. In nucleotides, the CDR3 is TGTGCCAGCAGTCGGGTGGTACAAGAGACCCAGTACTTC. Translated: CASSRVVQETQYF.

The rearrangement links TRBV5-1 to TRBJ1-3; a weak D match, TRBD1 (5 bases). Germline values: CDR1 SGHRS, CDR2 YFSETQ. V was clipped by 3 bases and J by 6 bases, with 13 bases between them. CDR3 length equals 14 residues. The CDR3 sequence is CASSYSEGLNTIYF. The DNA of the CDR3 is TGCGCCAGCAGCTACTCAGAGGGGTTAAACACCATATATTTT.

Remarks on this clone: An end of the junction differs from the germline gene, which may be a read error. This chain uses TRBV7-7 with TRBJ2-5, with D perhaps matching TRBD2 (9 bases). Germline V gene data show CDR1 as SSHAT and CDR2 as FNYEAQ (reference sequence). The CDR3 extends over 16 amino acids. The CDR3 region has the DNA TGTGCTAGCAGCTTAGCGGGAGCCAGGGGGCTCGAGACCCAGTACTTC. It encodes CASSLAGARGLETQYF.

This chain connects TRBV18 to TRBJ2-4; TRBD1 or TRBD2 may be the D gene (5 bases each). The CDR3 spans 16 residues. The V gene's germline CDR1 is KGHSH and CDR2 LQKENI. V lost 3 bases, J lost 8 bases, and 20 bases lay in between. The CDR3 nucleotides read TGTGCCAGCTCACCCCAGCGGAATCTGAGGGGACACATTCAGTACTTC. This codes for CASSPQRNLRGHIQYF.

This clone was seen only a few times. The chain couples TRBV28 to TRBJ2-2, with D possibly being TRBD2 (5 bases). Germline CDR1 is MDHEN and CDR2 is SYDVKM. The ends were cut back, 3 bases at V and 3 bases at J, with 8 bases in the middle. CDR3 size: 14 residues. The CDR3 loop reads CASSLRGYTGELFF. CDR3 DNA: TGTGCCAGCAGTTTGAGAGGGTACACCGGGGAGCTGTTTTTT.

The chain has TRBV5-6 and TRBJ2-3; D not certain. Trimming took off 5 bases at V and 6 bases at J, with 13 bases between the two ends. Germline CDR1 reads SGHDT; CDR2 reads YYEEEE. CDR3 length equals 13 residues. This CDR3 reads CASRFGSTDTQYF. In nucleotides, the CDR3 is TGTGCCAGCAGATTCGGGTCAACGGATACGCAGTATTTT.